This T cell receptor beta chain was recorded in a study of T cell responses to AZD1222 COVID-19 vaccine. Germline V gene sequence: CDR1 SGHKS, CDR2 YYEKEE (reference sequence). The CDR3 has 15 residues. Trimming left V 4 bases short and J 0 bases short, with 13 bases between. Libraries were prepared by immunoSEQ multiplex PCR; TCRdb keeps only in-frame clonotypes and omits some of them. The sample has 140,000 to 150,000 clones; approximately 92% are singletons. This sequence originates from an adult in good health. The sample was peripheral blood, taken on day 0 of AZD1222 vaccination. This chain joins TRBV5-5 and TRBJ1-1; D unclear. The CDR3 sequence is CASSHGLDLNTEAFF. CDR3 nucleotides: TGTGCCAGCAGCCACGGACTCGACCTGAACACTGAAGCTTTCTTT.